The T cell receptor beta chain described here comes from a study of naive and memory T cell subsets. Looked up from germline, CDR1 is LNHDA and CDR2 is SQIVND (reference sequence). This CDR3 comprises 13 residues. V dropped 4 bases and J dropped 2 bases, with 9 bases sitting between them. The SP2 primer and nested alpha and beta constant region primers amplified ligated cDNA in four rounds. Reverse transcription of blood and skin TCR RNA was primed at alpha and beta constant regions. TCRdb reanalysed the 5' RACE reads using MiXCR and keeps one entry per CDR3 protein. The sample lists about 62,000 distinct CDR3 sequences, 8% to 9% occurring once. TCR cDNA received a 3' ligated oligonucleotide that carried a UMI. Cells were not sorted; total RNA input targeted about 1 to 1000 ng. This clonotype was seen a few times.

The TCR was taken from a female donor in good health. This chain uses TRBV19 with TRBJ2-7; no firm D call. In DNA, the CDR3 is TGTGCCAGTAGTAAGGGATCCACCTACGAGCAGTACTTC. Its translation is CASSKGSTYEQYF. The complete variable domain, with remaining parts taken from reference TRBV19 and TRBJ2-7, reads DGGITQSPKYLFRKEGQNVTLSCEQNLNHDAMYWYRQDPGQGLRLIYYSQIVNDFQKGDIAEGYSVSREKKESFPLTVTSAQKNPTAFYLCASSKGSTYEQYFGPGTRLTVT.